The sequence of this T cell receptor beta chain was determined in a study of blood T cell repertoires in COVID-19. Turning to the study itself: COVID-19 samples from acute and convalescent phases originated in the United States, Italy and Spain. T cells, B-cell-depleted T cells, or PBMCs provided the cDNA or gDNA that served as material.

TCRdb's copy holds only in-frame clones and misses some; the assay was immunoSEQ multiplex PCR. The profile covers 200,000 to 300,000 clones, with about 82% appearing a single time and approximately 13% taken by the ten largest. The TCR comes from a man older than 75 with acute or convalescent COVID-19. Sequenced input: peripheral blood.

The CDR3 reads CASSLNRDTANYGYTF. The DNA for the CDR3 is TGCGCCAGCAGCTTAAATCGGGACACTGCTAACTATGGCTACACCTTC. V gene TRBV5-1 combines with J gene TRBJ1-2, with D possibly being TRBD1 (6 bases). Germline CDR1 is SGHRS and CDR2 is YFSETQ. The CDR3 consists of 16 residues. Trimming removed 2 bases at V and 0 bases at J, with 14 bases between. The variable domain in full, completed from reference TRBV5-1 and TRBJ1-2, reads KAGVTQTPRYLIKTRGQQVTLSCSPISGHRSVSWYQQTPGQGLQFLFEYFSETQRNKGNFPGRFSGRQFSNSRSEMNVSTLELGDSALYLCASSLNRDTANYGYTFGSGTRLTVV.